This TCR beta chain stems from a study of cytomegalovirus exposure and HLA in healthy donors. Notes on the study in general: An analysis done earlier found most TCR beta V segments productive about 90% or about 30% of the time.

Use of 60 Vbeta and 13 Jbeta primers characterized the PCR. Measured with immunoSEQ multiplex PCR; TCRdb has only the in-frame clones, and not every one. The sample yields 150,000 to 250,000 clones, approximately 85% seen once. The V gene lost 4 bases and the J gene lost 2 bases, with 13 bases spanning the gap. The CDR3 has 15 amino acids. CDR1 and CDR2 (germline): SGHRS, YFSETQ. A remark on this clone: Antigen unknown.

V usage is TRBV5-1 and J usage is TRBJ1-5; D uncertain. The receptor comes from a woman aged 45 to 65 in good health and CMV-seronegative. The sequencing sample was made of PBMCs. This CDR3 is CASSPEGGGNQPQHF. CDR3 coding DNA: TGCGCCAGCAGCCCGGAGGGAGGTGGCAATCAGCCCCAGCATTTT. Full variable domain (missing parts from reference TRBV5-1 and TRBJ1-5): KAGVTQTPRYLIKTRGQQVTLSCSPISGHRSVSWYQQTPGQGLQFLFEYFSETQRNKGNFPGRFSGRQFSNSRSEMNVSTLELGDSALYLCASSPEGGGNQPQHFGDGTRLSIL.